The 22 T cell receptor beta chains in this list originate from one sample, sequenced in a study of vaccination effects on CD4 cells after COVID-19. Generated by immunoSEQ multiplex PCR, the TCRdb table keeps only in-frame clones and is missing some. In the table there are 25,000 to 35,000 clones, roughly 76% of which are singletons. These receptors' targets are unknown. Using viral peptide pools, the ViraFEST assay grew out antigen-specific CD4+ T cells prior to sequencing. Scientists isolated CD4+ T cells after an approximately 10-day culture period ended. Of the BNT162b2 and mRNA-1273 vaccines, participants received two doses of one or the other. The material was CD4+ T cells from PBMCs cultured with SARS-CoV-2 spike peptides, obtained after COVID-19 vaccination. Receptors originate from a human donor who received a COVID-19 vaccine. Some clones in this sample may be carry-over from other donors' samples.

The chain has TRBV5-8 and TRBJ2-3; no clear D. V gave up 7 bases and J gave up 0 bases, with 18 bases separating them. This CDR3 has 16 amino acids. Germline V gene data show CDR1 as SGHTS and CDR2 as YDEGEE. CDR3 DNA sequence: TGTGCCAGCCCCGTGTGGCCAGACACAAGCACAGATACGCAGTATTTT. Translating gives CASPVWPDTSTDTQYF.

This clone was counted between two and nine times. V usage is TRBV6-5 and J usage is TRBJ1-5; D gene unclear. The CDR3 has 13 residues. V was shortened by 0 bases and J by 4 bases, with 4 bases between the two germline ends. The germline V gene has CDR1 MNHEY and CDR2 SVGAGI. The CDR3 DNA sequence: TGTGCCAGCAGTTACTCAGCTAATCAGCCCCAGCATTTT. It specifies CASSYSANQPQHF.

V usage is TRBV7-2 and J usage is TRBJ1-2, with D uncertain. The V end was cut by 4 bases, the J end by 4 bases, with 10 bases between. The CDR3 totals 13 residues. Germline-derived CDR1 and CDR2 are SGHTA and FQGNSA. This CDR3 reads CASSSGVGYGYTF. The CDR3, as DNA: TGTGCCAGCAGCTCCGGGGTGGGCTATGGCTACACCTTC.

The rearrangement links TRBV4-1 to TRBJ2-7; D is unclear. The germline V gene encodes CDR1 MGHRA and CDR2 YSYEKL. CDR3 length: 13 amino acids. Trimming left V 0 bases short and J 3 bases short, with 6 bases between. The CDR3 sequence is CASSQDISYEQYV. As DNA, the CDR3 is TGCGCCAGCAGCCAAGATATCAGCTACGAGCAGTACGTC.

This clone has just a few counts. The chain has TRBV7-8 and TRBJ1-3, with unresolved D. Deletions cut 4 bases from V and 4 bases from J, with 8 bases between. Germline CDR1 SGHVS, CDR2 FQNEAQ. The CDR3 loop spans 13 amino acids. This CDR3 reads CASSYLNGNTIYF. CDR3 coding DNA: TGTGCCAGCAGCTATTTGAACGGAAACACCATATATTTT.

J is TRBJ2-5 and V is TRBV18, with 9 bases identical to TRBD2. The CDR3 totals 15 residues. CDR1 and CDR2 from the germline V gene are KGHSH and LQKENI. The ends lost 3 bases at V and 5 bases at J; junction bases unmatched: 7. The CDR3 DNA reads TGTGCCAGCTCACCGGTGGCGGGGGGGCCGGAGACCCAGTACTTC. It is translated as CASSPVAGGPETQYF.

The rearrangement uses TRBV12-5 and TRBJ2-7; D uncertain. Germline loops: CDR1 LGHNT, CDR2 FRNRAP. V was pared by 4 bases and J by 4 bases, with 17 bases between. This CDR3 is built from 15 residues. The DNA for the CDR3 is TGTGCTAGTGGTTCACCACGACTCGGTCCGTACGAGCAGTACGTC. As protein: CASGSPRLGPYEQYV.

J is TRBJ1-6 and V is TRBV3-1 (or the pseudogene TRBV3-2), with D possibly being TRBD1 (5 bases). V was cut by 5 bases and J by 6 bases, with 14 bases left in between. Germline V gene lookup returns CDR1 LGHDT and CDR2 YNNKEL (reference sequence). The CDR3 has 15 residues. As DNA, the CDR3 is TGTGCCAGCAGCGCCCAGGGTCGGTCTAATTCACCCCTCCACTTT. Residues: CASSAQGRSNSPLHF.

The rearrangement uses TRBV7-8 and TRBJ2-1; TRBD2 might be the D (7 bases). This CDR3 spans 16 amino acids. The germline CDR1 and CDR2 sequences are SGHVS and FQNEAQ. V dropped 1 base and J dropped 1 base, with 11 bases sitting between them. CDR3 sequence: CASSLVGGPSYNEQFF. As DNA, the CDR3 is TGTGCCAGCAGCTTAGTCGGGGGGCCGTCCTACAATGAGCAGTTCTTC. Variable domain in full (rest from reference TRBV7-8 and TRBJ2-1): GAGVSQSPRYKVAKRGQDVALRCDPISGHVSLFWYQQALGQGPEFLTYFQNEAQLDKSGLPSDRFFAERPEGSVSTLKIQRTQQEDSAVYLCASSLVGGPSYNEQFFGPGTRLTVL.

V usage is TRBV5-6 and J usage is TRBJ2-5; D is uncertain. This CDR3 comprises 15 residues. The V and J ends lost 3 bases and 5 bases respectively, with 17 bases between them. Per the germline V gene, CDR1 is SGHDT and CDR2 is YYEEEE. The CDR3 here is CASSSRRLVWETQYF. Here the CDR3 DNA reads TGTGCCAGCAGCTCCAGAAGACTTGTTTGGGAGACCCAGTACTTC.

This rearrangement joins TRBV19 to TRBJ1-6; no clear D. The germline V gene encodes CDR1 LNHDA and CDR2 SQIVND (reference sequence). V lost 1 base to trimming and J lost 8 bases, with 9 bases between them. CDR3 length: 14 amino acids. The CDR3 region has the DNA TGTGCCAGTAGTATAGCAAGGGATCATTCACCCCTCCACTTT. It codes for CASSIARDHSPLHF.

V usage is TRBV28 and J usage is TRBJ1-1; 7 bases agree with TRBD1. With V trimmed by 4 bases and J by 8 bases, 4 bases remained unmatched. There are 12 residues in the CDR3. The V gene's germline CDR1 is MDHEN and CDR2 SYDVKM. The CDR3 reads CASSYRDREAFF. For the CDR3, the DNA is TGTGCCAGCAGTTACCGGGACAGAGAAGCTTTCTTT.

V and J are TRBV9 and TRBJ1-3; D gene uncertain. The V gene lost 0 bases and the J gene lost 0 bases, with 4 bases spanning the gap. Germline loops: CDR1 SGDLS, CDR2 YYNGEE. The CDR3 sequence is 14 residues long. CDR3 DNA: TGTGCCAGCAGCGTAGGGCTCTCTGGAAACACCATATATTTT. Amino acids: CASSVGLSGNTIYF.

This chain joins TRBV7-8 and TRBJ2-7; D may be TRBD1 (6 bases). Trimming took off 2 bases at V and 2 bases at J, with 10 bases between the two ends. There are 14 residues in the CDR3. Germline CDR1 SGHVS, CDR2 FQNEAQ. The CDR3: CASSLRDKAYEQYV. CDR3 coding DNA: TGTGCCAGCAGCTTACGGGACAAAGCCTACGAGCAGTACGTC.

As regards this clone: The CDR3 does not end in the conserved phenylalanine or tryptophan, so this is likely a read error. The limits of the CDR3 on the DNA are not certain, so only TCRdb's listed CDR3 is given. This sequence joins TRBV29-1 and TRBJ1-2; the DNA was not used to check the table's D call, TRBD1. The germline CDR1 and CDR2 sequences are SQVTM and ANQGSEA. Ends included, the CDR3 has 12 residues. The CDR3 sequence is CSVEITGTGTLV.

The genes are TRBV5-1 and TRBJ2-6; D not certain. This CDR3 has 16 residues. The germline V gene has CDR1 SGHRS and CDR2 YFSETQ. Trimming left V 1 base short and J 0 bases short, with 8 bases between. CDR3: CASSLSPSSGANVLTF. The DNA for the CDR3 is TGCGCCAGCAGCTTGAGCCCGAGCTCTGGGGCCAACGTCCTGACTTTC. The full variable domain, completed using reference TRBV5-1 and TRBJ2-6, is KAGVTQTPRYLIKTRGQQVTLSCSPISGHRSVSWYQQTPGQGLQFLFEYFSETQRNKGNFPGRFSGRQFSNSRSEMNVSTLELGDSALYLCASSLSPSSGANVLTFGAGSRLTVL.

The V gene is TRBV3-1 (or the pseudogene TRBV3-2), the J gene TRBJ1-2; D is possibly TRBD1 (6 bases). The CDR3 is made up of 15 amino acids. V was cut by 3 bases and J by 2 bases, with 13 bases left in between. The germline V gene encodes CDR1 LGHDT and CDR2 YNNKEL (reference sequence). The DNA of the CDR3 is TGTGCCAGCAGCCACTCGACAGGTCGAAACTATGGCTACACCTTC. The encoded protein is CASSHSTGRNYGYTF.

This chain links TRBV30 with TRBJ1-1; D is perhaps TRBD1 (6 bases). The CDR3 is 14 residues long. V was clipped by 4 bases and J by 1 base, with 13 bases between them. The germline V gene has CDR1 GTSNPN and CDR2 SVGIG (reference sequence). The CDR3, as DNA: TGTGCCTGGACCTGGGACATCGAGAACACTGAAGCTTTCTTT. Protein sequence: CAWTWDIENTEAFF.

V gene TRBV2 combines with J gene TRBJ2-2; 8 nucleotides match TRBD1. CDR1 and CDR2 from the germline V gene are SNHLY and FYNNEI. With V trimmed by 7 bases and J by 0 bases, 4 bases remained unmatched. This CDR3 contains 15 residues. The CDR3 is CASKGQDSNTGELFF. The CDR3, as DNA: TGTGCCAGCAAGGGACAGGACTCGAACACCGGGGAGCTGTTTTTT.

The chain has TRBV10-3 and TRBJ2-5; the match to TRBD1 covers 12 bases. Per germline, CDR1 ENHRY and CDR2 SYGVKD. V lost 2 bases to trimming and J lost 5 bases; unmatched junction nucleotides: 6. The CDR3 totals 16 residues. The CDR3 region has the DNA TGTGCCATCAGTGAGCCGGGACAGGGGGCGCGGGAGACCCAGTACTTC. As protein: CAISEPGQGARETQYF.

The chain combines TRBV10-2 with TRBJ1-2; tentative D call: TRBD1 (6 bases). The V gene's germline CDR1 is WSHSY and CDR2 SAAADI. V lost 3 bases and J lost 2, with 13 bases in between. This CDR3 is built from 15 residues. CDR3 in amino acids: CASSDPGANNYGYTF. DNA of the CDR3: TGCGCCAGCAGTGACCCGGGGGCGAACAACTATGGCTACACCTTC.

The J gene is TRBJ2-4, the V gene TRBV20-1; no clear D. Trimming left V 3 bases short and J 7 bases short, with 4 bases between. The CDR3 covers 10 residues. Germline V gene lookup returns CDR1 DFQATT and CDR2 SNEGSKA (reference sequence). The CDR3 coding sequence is TGCAGTGCTAGTGGGAACATTCAGTACTTC. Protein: CSASGNIQYF.